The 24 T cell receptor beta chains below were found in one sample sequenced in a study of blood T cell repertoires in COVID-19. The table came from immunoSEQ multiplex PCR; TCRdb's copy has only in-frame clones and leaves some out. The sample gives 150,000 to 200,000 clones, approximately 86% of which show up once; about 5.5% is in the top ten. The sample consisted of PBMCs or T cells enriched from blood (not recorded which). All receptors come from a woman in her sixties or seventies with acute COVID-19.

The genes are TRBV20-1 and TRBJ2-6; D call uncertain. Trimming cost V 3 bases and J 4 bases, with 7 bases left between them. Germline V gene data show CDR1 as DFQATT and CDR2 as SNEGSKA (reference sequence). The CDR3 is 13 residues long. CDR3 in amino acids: CSASVSGANVLTF. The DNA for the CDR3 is TGCAGTGCTAGTGTATCCGGGGCCAACGTCCTGACTTTC.

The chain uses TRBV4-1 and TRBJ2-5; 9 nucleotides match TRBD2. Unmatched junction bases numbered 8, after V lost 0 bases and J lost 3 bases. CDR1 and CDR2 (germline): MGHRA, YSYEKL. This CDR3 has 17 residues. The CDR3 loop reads CASSQDEGLAGKETQYF. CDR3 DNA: TGCGCCAGCAGCCAAGATGAGGGACTAGCAGGCAAAGAGACCCAGTACTTC.

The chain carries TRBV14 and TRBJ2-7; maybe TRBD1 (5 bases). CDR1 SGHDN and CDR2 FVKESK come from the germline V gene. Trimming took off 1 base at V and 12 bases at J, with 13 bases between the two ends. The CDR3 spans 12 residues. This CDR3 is CASSQGGRYMYF. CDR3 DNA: TGTGCCAGCAGCCAAGGGGGCAGGTACATGTACTTC.

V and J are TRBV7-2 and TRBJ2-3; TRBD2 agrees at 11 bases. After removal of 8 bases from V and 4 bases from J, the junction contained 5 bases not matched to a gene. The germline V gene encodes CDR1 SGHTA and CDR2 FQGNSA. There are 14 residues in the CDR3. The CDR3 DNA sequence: TGTGCCAGCGGAGTAGCGGGGGGGGCAGATACGCAGTATTTT. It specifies CASGVAGGADTQYF.

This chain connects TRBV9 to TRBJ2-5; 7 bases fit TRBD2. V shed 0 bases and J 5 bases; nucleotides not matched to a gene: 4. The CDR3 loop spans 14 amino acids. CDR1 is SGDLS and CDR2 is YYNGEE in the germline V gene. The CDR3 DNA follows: TGTGCCAGCAGCGTAGGGAGGGGAGGGGAGACCCAGTACTTC. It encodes CASSVGRGGETQYF. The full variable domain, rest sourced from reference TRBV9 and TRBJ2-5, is DSGVTQTPKHLITATGQRVTLRCSPRSGDLSVYWYQQSLDQGLQFLIQYYNGEERAKGNILERFSAQQFPDLHSELNLSSLELGDSALYFCASSVGRGGETQYFGPGTRLLVL.

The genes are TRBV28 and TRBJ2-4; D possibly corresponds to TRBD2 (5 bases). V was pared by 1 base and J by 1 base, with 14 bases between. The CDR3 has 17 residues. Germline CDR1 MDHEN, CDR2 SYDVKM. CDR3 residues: CASSLYWVGEAKNIQYF. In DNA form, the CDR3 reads TGTGCCAGCAGTTTATATTGGGTTGGGGAGGCCAAAAACATTCAGTACTTC.

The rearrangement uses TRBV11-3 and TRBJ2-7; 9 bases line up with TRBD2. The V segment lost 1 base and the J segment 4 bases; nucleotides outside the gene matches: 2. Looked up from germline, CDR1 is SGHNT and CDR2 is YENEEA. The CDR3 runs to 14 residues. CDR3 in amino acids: CASSLGAGGYEQYF. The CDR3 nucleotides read TGTGCCAGCAGCTTAGGGGCGGGAGGGTACGAGCAGTACTTC.

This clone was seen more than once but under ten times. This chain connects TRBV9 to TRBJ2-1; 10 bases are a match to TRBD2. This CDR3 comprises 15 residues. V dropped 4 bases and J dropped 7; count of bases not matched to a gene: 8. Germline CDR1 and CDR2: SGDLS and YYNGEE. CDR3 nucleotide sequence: TGTGCCAGCAGCCCGGGACTAGCGAGAATTAATGAGCAGTTCTTC. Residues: CASSPGLARINEQFF.

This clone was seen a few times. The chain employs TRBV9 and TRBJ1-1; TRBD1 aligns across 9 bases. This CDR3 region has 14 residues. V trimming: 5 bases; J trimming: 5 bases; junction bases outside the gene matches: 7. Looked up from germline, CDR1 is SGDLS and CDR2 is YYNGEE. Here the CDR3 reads CASREDRGRTEAFF. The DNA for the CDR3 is TGTGCCAGCAGGGAGGACAGGGGTCGAACTGAAGCTTTCTTT.

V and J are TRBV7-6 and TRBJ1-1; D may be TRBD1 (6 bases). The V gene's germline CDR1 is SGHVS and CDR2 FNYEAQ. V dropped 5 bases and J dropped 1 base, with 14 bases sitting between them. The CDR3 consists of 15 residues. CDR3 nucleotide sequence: TGTGCCAGCAGCAAATCAGGGGTCAGGAACACTGAAGCTTTCTTT. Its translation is CASSKSGVRNTEAFF.

CDR3 sequence: CASSLLRLSDRGYEQYF. As DNA, the CDR3 is TGTGCCAGCAGTTTGCTCAGGTTATCGGACAGGGGCTACGAGCAGTACTTC. The chain recombines TRBV28 with TRBJ2-7; 9 positions match TRBD1. CDR1 is MDHEN and CDR2 is SYDVKM in the germline V gene. This CDR3 has 17 amino acids. V shed 3 bases, J shed 3 bases, and the junction held 12 bases outside the gene matches. The whole variable domain, remainder taken from reference TRBV28 and TRBJ2-7, is DVKVTQSSRYLVKRTGEKVFLECVQDMDHENMFWYRQDPGLGLRLIYFSYDVKMKEKGDIPEGYSVSREKKERFSLILESASTNQTSMYLCASSLLRLSDRGYEQYFGPGTRLTVT.

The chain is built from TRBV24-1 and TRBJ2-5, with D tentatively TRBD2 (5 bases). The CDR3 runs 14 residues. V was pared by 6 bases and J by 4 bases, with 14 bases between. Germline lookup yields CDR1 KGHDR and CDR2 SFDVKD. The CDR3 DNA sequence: TGTGCCACCAGTCCCGCTGTCGGAGGAGAGACCCAGTACTTC. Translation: CATSPAVGGETQYF.

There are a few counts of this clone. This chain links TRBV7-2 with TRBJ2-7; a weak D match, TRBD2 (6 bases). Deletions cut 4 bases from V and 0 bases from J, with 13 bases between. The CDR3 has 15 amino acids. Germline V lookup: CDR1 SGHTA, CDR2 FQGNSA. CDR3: CASSSRPGDSYEQYF. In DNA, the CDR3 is TGTGCCAGCAGCTCGCGCCCGGGGGACTCCTACGAGCAGTACTTC.

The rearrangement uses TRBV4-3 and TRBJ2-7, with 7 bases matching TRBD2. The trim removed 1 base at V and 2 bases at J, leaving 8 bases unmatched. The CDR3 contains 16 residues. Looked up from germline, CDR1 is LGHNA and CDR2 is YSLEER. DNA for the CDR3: TGCGCCAGCAGCCAAGTCCTGGGGGAGGGGACCTACGAGCAGTACTTC. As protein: CASSQVLGEGTYEQYF.

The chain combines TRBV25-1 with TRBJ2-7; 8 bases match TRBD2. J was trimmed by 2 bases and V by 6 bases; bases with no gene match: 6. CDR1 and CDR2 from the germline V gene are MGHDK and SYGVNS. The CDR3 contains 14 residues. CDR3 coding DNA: TGTGCCAGCAGCACTAGCGGCGGCGCCTACGAGCAGTACTTC. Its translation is CASSTSGGAYEQYF.

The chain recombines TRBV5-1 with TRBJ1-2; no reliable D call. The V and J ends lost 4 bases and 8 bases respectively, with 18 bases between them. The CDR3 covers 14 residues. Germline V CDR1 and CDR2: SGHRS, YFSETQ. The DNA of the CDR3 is TGCGCCAGCAGCGGCTTAGACTCCGGCGTAGGCTACACCTTC. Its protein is CASSGLDSGVGYTF.

DNA for the CDR3: TGTGCCAGCAGTTTACAGATTGAAGCTTTCTTT. This encodes CASSLQIEAFF. This sequence joins TRBV12-3 or TRBV12-4 and TRBJ1-1; the D is unclear. There are 11 residues in the CDR3. The V end was cut by 2 bases, the J end by 7 bases, with 5 bases between.

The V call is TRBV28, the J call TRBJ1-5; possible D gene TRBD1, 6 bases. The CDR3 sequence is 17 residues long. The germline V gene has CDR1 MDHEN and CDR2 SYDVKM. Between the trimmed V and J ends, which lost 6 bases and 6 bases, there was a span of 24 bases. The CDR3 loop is CASRSGTLGNRGQPQHF. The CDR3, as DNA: TGTGCCAGCAGATCAGGGACACTGGGAAATCGAGGTCAGCCCCAGCATTTT. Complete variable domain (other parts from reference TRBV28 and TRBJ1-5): DVKVTQSSRYLVKRTGEKVFLECVQDMDHENMFWYRQDPGLGLRLIYFSYDVKMKEKGDIPEGYSVSREKKERFSLILESASTNQTSMYLCASRSGTLGNRGQPQHFGDGTRLSIL.

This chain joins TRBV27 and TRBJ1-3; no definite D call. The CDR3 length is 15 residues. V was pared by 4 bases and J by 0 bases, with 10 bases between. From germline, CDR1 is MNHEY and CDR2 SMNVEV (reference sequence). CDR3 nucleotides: TGTGCCAGCAGTTCCCTGTTGAGCTCTGGAAACACCATATATTTT. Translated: CASSSLLSSGNTIYF.

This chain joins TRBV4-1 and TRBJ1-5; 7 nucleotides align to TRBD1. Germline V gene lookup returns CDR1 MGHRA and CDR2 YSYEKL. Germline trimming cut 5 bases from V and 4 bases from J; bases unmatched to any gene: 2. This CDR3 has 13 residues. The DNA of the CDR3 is TGCGCCAGCAGCGTACAGGGGAATCAGCCCCAGCATTTT. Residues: CASSVQGNQPQHF.

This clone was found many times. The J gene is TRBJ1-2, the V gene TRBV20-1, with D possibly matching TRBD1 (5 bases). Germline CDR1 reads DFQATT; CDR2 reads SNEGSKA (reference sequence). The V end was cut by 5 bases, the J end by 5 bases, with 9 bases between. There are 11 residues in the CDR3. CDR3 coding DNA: TGCAGTGCTTTCGACAGATATGGCTACACCTTC. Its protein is CSAFDRYGYTF.

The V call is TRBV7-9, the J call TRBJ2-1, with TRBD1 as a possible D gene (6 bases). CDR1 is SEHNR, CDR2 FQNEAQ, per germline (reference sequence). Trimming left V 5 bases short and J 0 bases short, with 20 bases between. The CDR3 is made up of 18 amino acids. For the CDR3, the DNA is TGTGCCAGCAGCCCCGGACAGTCAGGCCAGAGCTCCTACAATGAGCAGTTCTTC. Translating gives CASSPGQSGQSSYNEQFF.

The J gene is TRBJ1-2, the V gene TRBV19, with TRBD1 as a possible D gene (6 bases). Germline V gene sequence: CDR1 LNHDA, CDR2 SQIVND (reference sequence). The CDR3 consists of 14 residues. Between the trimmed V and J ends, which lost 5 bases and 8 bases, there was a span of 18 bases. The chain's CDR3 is CASSQNPGVGGYTF. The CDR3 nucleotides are TGTGCCAGTAGTCAAAATCCAGGGGTCGGCGGCTACACCTTC.

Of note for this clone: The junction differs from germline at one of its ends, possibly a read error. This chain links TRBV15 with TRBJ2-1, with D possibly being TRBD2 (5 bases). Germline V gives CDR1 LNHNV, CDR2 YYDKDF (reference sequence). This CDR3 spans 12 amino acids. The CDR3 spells CASSSGYNEQFF. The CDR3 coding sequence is TGTGCCTCCAGCTCGGGGTACAATGAGCAGTTCTTC.